Presented here are 21 T cell receptor beta chains from one specimen sequenced in a study of blood T cell repertoires in COVID-19. TCRdb keeps only in-frame clones here, not all; method: immunoSEQ multiplex PCR. The sample gives tens of thousands of clones, about three quarters of which show up once; 9.2% is in the top ten. The sequenced material came from peripheral blood. Receptors originate from a human donor in a cohort sampled during active COVID-19.

A single count supports this clone. The chain links TRBV5-1 to TRBJ2-7, with D possibly TRBD1 on 6 matching bases. CDR1 is SGHRS, CDR2 YFSETQ, per germline. The CDR3 spans 18 residues. Trimming cost V 4 bases and J 3 bases, with 26 bases left between them. The CDR3 here is CASSPEGVKFQGLYEQYF. The DNA for the CDR3 is TGCGCCAGCAGCCCCGAAGGCGTAAAGTTTCAGGGGCTCTACGAGCAGTACTTC. Based on the CDR3 plus reference TRBV5-1 and TRBJ2-7, the full variable domain is KAGVTQTPRYLIKTRGQQVTLSCSPISGHRSVSWYQQTPGQGLQFLFEYFSETQRNKGNFPGRFSGRQFSNSRSEMNVSTLELGDSALYLCASSPEGVKFQGLYEQYFGPGTRLTVT.

This chain joins TRBV30 and TRBJ1-1; 12 bases align to TRBD1. Losses at the gene ends were 6 bases for V and 1 base for J; bases not matched to a gene: 9. Germline loops: CDR1 GTSNPN, CDR2 SVGIG (reference sequence). This CDR3 comprises 16 residues. The CDR3 nucleotides read TGTGCCTGCTTACCACCGGGACAGGGGGCGAACACTGAAGCTTTCTTT. Protein product: CACLPPGQGANTEAFF. Supplemented by reference TRBV30 and TRBJ1-1, the full variable domain reads SQTIHQWPATLVQPVGSPLSLECTVEGTSNPNLYWYRQAAGRGLQLLFYSVGIGQISSEVPQNLSASRPQDRQFILSSKKLLLSDSGFYLCACLPPGQGANTEAFFGQGTRLTVV.

The rearrangement joins TRBV5-5 to TRBJ1-4, with TRBD1 matching over 7 bases. CDR3 length: 15 residues. Germline trimming cut 4 bases from V and 8 bases from J; bases unmatched to any gene: 11. The germline CDR1 and CDR2 sequences are SGHKS and YYEKEE (reference sequence). This CDR3 reads CASSRGGGPREKLFF. The DNA for the CDR3 is TGTGCCAGCAGCCGAGGGGGCGGCCCCAGGGAAAAACTGTTTTTT.

CDR3 nucleotide sequence: TGTGCCAGTAGACTAGCGGGAGAATACGAGCAGTACTTC. Amino acid sequence: CASRLAGEYEQYF. This chain connects TRBV27 to TRBJ2-7; 12 nucleotides agree with TRBD2. The CDR3 spans 13 residues. The germline V gene has CDR1 MNHEY and CDR2 SMNVEV (reference sequence). With 9 bases clipped from V and 4 bases from J, the junction kept 4 bases outside the gene matches.

The V gene is TRBV28, the J gene TRBJ2-1; 8 bases align to TRBD2. The V and J ends lost 10 bases and 3 bases, in that order; junction bases with no gene match: 5. The CDR3 extends over 13 amino acids. The germline V gene has CDR1 MDHEN and CDR2 SYDVKM. CDR3 sequence (DNA): TGTGCCACCCTAGCGGGCAACTACAATGAGCAGTTCTTC. Amino acids: CATLAGNYNEQFF. Filled out from reference TRBV28 and TRBJ2-1, the complete variable domain reads DVKVTQSSRYLVKRTGEKVFLECVQDMDHENMFWYRQDPGLGLRLIYFSYDVKMKEKGDIPEGYSVSREKKERFSLILESASTNQTSMYLCATLAGNYNEQFFGPGTRLTVL.

This clone is a singleton in its sample. The chain couples TRBV6-1 to TRBJ1-3, with D hard to call. The germline V gene encodes CDR1 MNHNS and CDR2 SASEGT. The CDR3 runs to 14 residues. The V and J ends lost 3 bases and 4 bases respectively, with 10 bases between them. The CDR3 region has the DNA TGTGCCAGCAGTGATTGGGGAGCCGGAAACACCATATATTTT. The encoded protein is CASSDWGAGNTIYF.

The chain joins TRBV5-1 to TRBJ2-7, with D uncertain. Trimming cost V 7 bases and J 4 bases, with 9 bases left between them. The CDR3 loop spans 11 amino acids. In germline, CDR1 is SGHRS, CDR2 YFSETQ. CDR3 in amino acids: CASVNYYEQYF. DNA of the CDR3: TGCGCCAGCGTGAACTATTACGAGCAGTACTTC.

The V call is TRBV7-6, the J call TRBJ1-1; D is unresolved. The CDR3 runs 13 residues. V was shortened by 5 bases and J by 4 bases, with 11 bases between the two germline ends. Germline loops: CDR1 SGHVS, CDR2 FNYEAQ. CDR3 in amino acids: CASSQVEGTEAFF. CDR3 nucleotides: TGTGCCAGCAGCCAGGTGGAAGGCACTGAAGCTTTCTTT.

The chain links TRBV10-3 to TRBJ2-5; 10 positions match TRBD2. CDR1 is ENHRY and CDR2 is SYGVKD in the germline V gene. The CDR3 is 15 amino acids. The V segment lost 3 bases and the J segment 7 bases; nucleotides outside the gene matches: 8. CDR3 sequence: CAISEGSGRGVTQYF. As DNA, the CDR3 is TGTGCCATCAGTGAAGGGAGCGGGAGGGGTGTGACCCAGTACTTC.

The chain recombines TRBV30 with TRBJ2-7; D possibly corresponds to TRBD2 (5 bases). V gave up 4 bases and J gave up 3 bases, with 13 bases separating them. The CDR3 covers 13 residues. Germline V gene data show CDR1 as GTSNPN and CDR2 as SVGIG (reference sequence). This CDR3 reads CAWIGSPYYEQYF. The CDR3 nucleotides read TGTGCCTGGATTGGGAGCCCCTACTACGAGCAGTACTTC.

This clone was recorded once. V and J are TRBV2 and TRBJ2-1; possibly TRBD1 for D (6 bases). The CDR3 extends over 11 amino acids. Germline V CDR1 and CDR2: SNHLY, FYNNEI. The V gene lost 8 bases and the J gene lost 6 bases, with 8 bases spanning the gap. DNA of the CDR3: TGTGCCAGCCAAGGGGGCAATGAGCAGTTCTTC. Its translation: CASQGGNEQFF.

This clone was found a few times. The chain uses TRBV7-8 and TRBJ1-3; 8 nucleotides agree with TRBD1. CDR1 and CDR2 from the germline V gene are SGHVS and FQNEAQ. The length of the CDR3 is 16 residues. V gave up 9 bases and J gave up 2 bases; unmatched junction bases: 12. DNA of the CDR3: TGTGCCAGTCGGGACAGGATGGAGACGGCTGGAAACACCATATATTTT. Translating gives CASRDRMETAGNTIYF.

V and J are TRBV29-1 and TRBJ2-7, with 9 bases identical to TRBD2. V lost 7 bases, J lost 0 bases, and 10 bases stayed unmatched. Germline CDR1 and CDR2: SQVTM and ANQGSEA. The CDR3 runs to 15 residues. CDR3 DNA sequence: TGCAGCGGTGCGATACTAGCGGGCTACTCCTACGAGCAGTACTTC. Translating it yields CSGAILAGYSYEQYF.

The V and J genes are TRBV28 and TRBJ1-3; TRBD1 might be the D (5 bases). The V end was cut by 8 bases, the J end by 4 bases, with 9 bases between. There are 12 residues in the CDR3. The germline V gene has CDR1 MDHEN and CDR2 SYDVKM. The CDR3 sequence: CASGTEGNTIYF. The CDR3, as DNA: TGTGCCAGCGGGACTGAGGGAAACACCATATATTTT. The full variable domain, with the rest looked up from reference TRBV28 and TRBJ1-3, is DVKVTQSSRYLVKRTGEKVFLECVQDMDHENMFWYRQDPGLGLRLIYFSYDVKMKEKGDIPEGYSVSREKKERFSLILESASTNQTSMYLCASGTEGNTIYFGEGSWLTVV.

This chain joins TRBV19 and TRBJ1-5, with a possible D match to TRBD1 (6 bases). The V gene's germline CDR1 is LNHDA and CDR2 SQIVND (reference sequence). Trimming took off 5 bases at V and 2 bases at J, with 13 bases between the two ends. This CDR3 spans 15 amino acids. As DNA, the CDR3 is TGTGCCAGTAGTCACGACAGGCTCGGCAATCAGCCCCAGCATTTT. As protein: CASSHDRLGNQPQHF. The full variable domain, in which reference TRBV19 and TRBJ1-5 provide the parts outside the CDR3, is DGGITQSPKYLFRKEGQNVTLSCEQNLNHDAMYWYRQDPGQGLRLIYYSQIVNDFQKGDIAEGYSVSREKKESFPLTVTSAQKNPTAFYLCASSHDRLGNQPQHFGDGTRLSIL.

The rearrangement joins TRBV28 to TRBJ1-4; TRBD1 matches 11 bases. The CDR3 loop spans 16 amino acids. Germline V lookup: CDR1 MDHEN, CDR2 SYDVKM. Trimming removed 1 base from V and 8 bases from J; junction bases left unmatched: 6. The CDR3 DNA reads TGTGCCAGCAGTTTATTGGACAGGGGGCAGGAAGAAAAACTGTTTTTT. Translation: CASSLLDRGQEEKLFF.

The rearrangement joins TRBV6-5 to TRBJ2-1; D uncertain. The CDR3 extends over 13 amino acids. Per the germline V gene, CDR1 is MNHEY and CDR2 is SVGAGI. The ends were cut back, 0 bases at V and 7 bases at J, with 7 bases in the middle. The CDR3 here is CASSYSRANEQFF. DNA for the CDR3: TGTGCCAGCAGTTACTCAAGAGCGAATGAGCAGTTCTTC.

The J gene is TRBJ2-6, the V gene TRBV5-6, with D perhaps matching TRBD1 (6 bases). Trimming removed 4 bases from V and 0 bases from J, with 17 bases in between. CDR1 and CDR2 from the germline V gene are SGHDT and YYEEEE. This CDR3 region has 18 residues. CDR3 sequence (DNA): TGTGCCAGCAGCCAACTTTACAGGGAAAACTCTGGGGCCAACGTCCTGACTTTC. It yields the protein CASSQLYRENSGANVLTF.

This clone has just one count. The chain has TRBV6-2 or TRBV6-3 and TRBJ2-2; TRBD1 aligns across 7 bases. V trimming: 5 bases; J trimming: 6 bases; junction bases outside the gene matches: 15. The CDR3 covers 17 residues. CDR1 is MNHEY and CDR2 is SVGEGT in the germline V gene. The CDR3 is CASSTTARQGPAGELFF. CDR3 sequence (DNA): TGTGCCAGCAGTACCACCGCCAGACAGGGTCCGGCCGGGGAGCTGTTTTTT.

The gene calls are TRBV9 and TRBJ2-2; possibly TRBD1 for D (6 bases). Trimming removed 0 bases at V and 0 bases at J, with 9 bases between. The CDR3 length is 16 residues. CDR1 and CDR2 from the germline V gene are SGDLS and YYNGEE. Here the CDR3 reads CASSVAEGANTGELFF. The CDR3 DNA follows: TGTGCCAGCAGCGTAGCTGAGGGGGCGAACACCGGGGAGCTGTTTTTT.

This rearrangement joins TRBV13 to TRBJ2-1, with TRBD2 as a possible D gene (5 bases). Germline CDR1 PRHDT, CDR2 FYEKMQ (reference sequence). This CDR3 region has 15 residues. The V and J ends lost 5 bases and 4 bases respectively, with 15 bases between them. CDR3 residues: CASSRGSSTYNEQFF. CDR3 nucleotide sequence: TGTGCCAGCAGCCGAGGGTCCTCGACGTACAATGAGCAGTTCTTC.